What follows is one TCR beta chain and its context. Its matching antigen is unknown. Each TCR beta library was made by quantitative 5'-RACE that incorporated molecular barcodes. Each CDR3 protein gets one entry after TCRdb re-called the 5' RACE reads with MiXCR. The sample holds fewer than 80,000 distinct CDR3 sequences, about 5.4% seen once. This sample is drawn from a study of CD8 T cells in ankylosing spondylitis. Broader study findings: The authors found the disease-linked clones to be CD8+ and relatively rare in peripheral blood.

The CDR3 is 15 amino acids. With 0 bases clipped from V and 5 bases from J, the junction kept 0 bases outside the gene matches. From germline, CDR1 is LGHNA and CDR2 YNFKEQ. This chain connects TRBV4-2 to TRBJ2-5; 13 positions match TRBD2. Sequenced: blood, either unsorted or a sorted T cell fraction (not recorded which). The TCR originated in a male donor with ankylosing spondylitis or in good health (not recorded which). CDR3 DNA sequence: TGTGCCAGCAGCCAAGAGACTAGCGGGGGGGAGACCCAGTACTTC. Its translation is CASSQETSGGETQYF.